This TCR beta chain came from a study of CD8+ T cells in alopecia areata. cDNA prepared by RNA extraction and subsequent reverse transcription served as the template for sequencing. Sequencing used immunoSEQ multiplex PCR; TCRdb keeps in-frame clones, though not all of them. The table shows hundreds of thousands of clones, with approximately 60% occurring only once. The table lists this clone with a few counts. Treatment described: oral pan-JAK inhibitor, 5-10 mg twice daily. The V end was cut by 1 base, the J end by 0 bases, with 12 bases between. Germline V gene sequence: CDR1 SEHNR, CDR2 FQNEAQ (reference sequence). CDR3 size: 17 residues.

The receptor was derived from a human donor with alopecia areata. The material was CD4+ T cells sorted from blood, obtained between weeks 51 and 54, from a patient treated with tofacitinib. The chain is built from TRBV7-9 and TRBJ2-2, with unresolved D. The CDR3 sequence: CASSLGQLVANTGELFF. The CDR3 DNA follows: TGTGCCAGCAGCTTAGGTCAGCTGGTCGCGAACACCGGGGAGCTGTTTTTT.